These 10 T cell receptor beta chains came from one sample sequenced in a study of cytotoxic CD8 clonotypes in ibrutinib-treated CLL. Profiled with immunoSEQ multiplex PCR; TCRdb holds only in-frame clones, not every one. Seen here are around 14,000 clones, around 70% observed once, and the top ten hold under 6.5%. The sample here was PBMCs, taken before ibrutinib treatment. The receptors come from a human donor with chronic lymphocytic leukemia.

The V gene is TRBV5-1, the J gene TRBJ2-2, with 9 bases fitting TRBD2. The CDR3 spans 20 residues. V shed 0 bases, J shed 2 bases, and the junction held 14 bases outside the gene matches. Germline values: CDR1 SGHRS, CDR2 YFSETQ. CDR3 residues: CASSLAPGLAPTPNTGELFF. Written as DNA, the CDR3 is TGCGCCAGCAGCTTGGCCCCGGGACTAGCCCCAACACCAAACACCGGGGAGCTGTTTTTT.

In this sample, this clone turned up once. The rearrangement joins TRBV4-3 to TRBJ2-7, with 7 bases matching TRBD1. Germline lookup yields CDR1 LGHNA and CDR2 YSLEER. The CDR3 contains 16 residues. Germline trimming cut 2 bases from V and 6 bases from J; bases unmatched to any gene: 13. The CDR3 loop is CASSQTTTGLPSEQYF. In DNA, the CDR3 is TGCGCCAGCAGCCAAACGACGACAGGGTTACCTTCCGAGCAGTACTTC.

The chain recombines TRBV25-1 with TRBJ2-7, with TRBD1 identical over 9 bases. Germline values: CDR1 MGHDK, CDR2 SYGVNS. This CDR3 region has 14 residues. V shed 6 bases and J 3 bases; nucleotides not matched to a gene: 6. The DNA for the CDR3 is TGTGCCAGCAGGGCCGGGACAGGGCACTACGAGCAGTACTTC. It encodes CASRAGTGHYEQYF.

The J gene is TRBJ1-2, the V gene TRBV18; D is perhaps TRBD1 (5 bases). The CDR3 is 13 residues long. V dropped 6 bases and J dropped 3 bases, with 11 bases sitting between them. Germline V gene lookup returns CDR1 KGHSH and CDR2 LQKENI. CDR3 nucleotide sequence: TGTGCCAGCTCGCCCGGGGGGGACTATGGCTACACCTTC. Protein product: CASSPGGDYGYTF.

The CDR3 coding sequence is TGTGCCACCAGCACGACGACAGGGAGTGGCTACACCTTC. Its translation: CATSTTTGSGYTF. The J gene is TRBJ1-2, the V gene TRBV15, with 7 bases that match TRBD1. V lost 4 bases to trimming and J lost 7 bases; unmatched junction nucleotides: 6. Germline CDR1 and CDR2: LNHNV and YYDKDF (reference sequence). This CDR3 is built from 13 residues.

The CDR3 sequence: CSGGTVANYGYTF. The CDR3 nucleotides read TGCAGCGGCGGGACGGTAGCTAACTATGGCTACACCTTC. The chain combines TRBV29-1 with TRBJ1-2, with D tentatively TRBD1 (5 bases). V lost 7 bases to trimming and J lost 0 bases, with 12 bases between them. CDR3 size: 13 residues. CDR1 and CDR2 from the germline V gene are SQVTM and ANQGSEA.

The V and J genes are TRBV5-1 and TRBJ2-1; TRBD2 matches at 7 bases. With 0 bases clipped from V and 8 bases from J, the junction kept 8 bases outside the gene matches. CDR3 length equals 15 residues. Per germline, CDR1 SGHRS and CDR2 YFSETQ. CDR3 sequence: CASSLALGGVHEQFF. CDR3 nucleotide sequence: TGCGCCAGCAGCTTGGCCCTGGGGGGGGTCCATGAGCAGTTCTTC.

The chain links TRBV18 to TRBJ1-3, with D possibly TRBD1 on 5 matching bases. The V end lost 6 bases, the J end lost 0 bases, and 15 bases lay between the germline ends. CDR1 is KGHSH, CDR2 LQKENI, per germline. There are 16 residues in the CDR3. CDR3 sequence: CASSPTGTDSGNTIYF. The CDR3 DNA is TGTGCCAGCTCTCCCACCGGGACGGACTCTGGAAACACCATATATTTT.

The rearrangement joins TRBV6-5 to TRBJ2-1, with unresolved D. The V gene lost 2 bases and the J gene lost 8 bases, with 10 bases spanning the gap. Germline values: CDR1 MNHEY, CDR2 SVGAGI. CDR3 size: 13 residues. CDR3 in amino acids: CASSYGVGYEQFF. The CDR3 coding sequence is TGTGCCAGCAGTTACGGGGTTGGGTATGAGCAGTTCTTC.

In this sample, this clone turned up a few times. The rearrangement links TRBV6-6 to TRBJ2-5; D gene ambiguous. V was pared by 2 bases and J by 5 bases, with 12 bases between. Germline-derived CDR1 and CDR2 are MNHNY and SVGAGI (reference sequence). The CDR3 consists of 14 residues. CDR3 region: CASSYLDLGETQYF. CDR3 sequence (DNA): TGTGCCAGCAGTTACCTCGACCTCGGGGAGACCCAGTACTTC.